Listed below are T cell receptor beta chains from one sample, sequenced in a study of blood T cell repertoires in COVID-19. Repertoires were generated with immunoSEQ multiplex PCR, while TCRdb's copy carries only in-frame clones and drops some. The table shows 220,000 or so clones, with 70% to 85% occurring only once. Sequencing was carried out using PBMCs or T cells enriched from blood (not recorded which). All receptors come from a woman aged 60 to 75 who had recovered from COVID-19. Each CDR3 is given with its conserved first and last residue. D genes are given only for firm matches. Only some rows state a clone size, as once, few, many or a class for expanded clones.

v_call: TRBV13; d_call: TRBD2; j_call: TRBJ2-5; clone_size: few; cdr3_aa: CASSTLAGGEETQYF; cdr3_nt: TGTGCCAGCAGCACACTAGCGGGAGGGGAAGAGACCCAGTACTTC
v_call: TRBV4-2; d_call: -; j_call: TRBJ1-2; clone_size: -; cdr3_aa: CASSQAQDNYGYTF; cdr3_nt: TGTGCCAGCAGCCAAGCACAGGATAACTATGGCTACACCTTC
v_call: TRBV5-1; d_call: -; j_call: TRBJ2-5; clone_size: -; cdr3_aa: CASSSELVSETQYF; cdr3_nt: TGCGCCAGCAGCTCGGAGTTGGTGTCAGAGACCCAGTACTTC
v_call: TRBV19; d_call: TRBD2; j_call: TRBJ2-2; clone_size: -; cdr3_aa: CASSAQPGLAGVRNTGELFF; cdr3_nt: TGTGCCAGTAGTGCCCAGCCGGGACTAGCGGGGGTAAGGAACACCGGGGAGCTGTTTTTT
v_call: TRBV11-2; d_call: TRBD1; j_call: TRBJ2-3; clone_size: -; cdr3_aa: CASSSGGRADTQYF; cdr3_nt: TGTGCCAGCAGCTCAGGGGGCCGCGCAGATACGCAGTATTTT
v_call: TRBV11-2; d_call: TRBD2; j_call: TRBJ2-1; clone_size: -; cdr3_aa: CASSRGTSGYNEQFF; cdr3_nt: TGTGCCAGCAGCCGAGGGACTAGCGGCTACAATGAGCAGTTCTTC
v_call: TRBV6-6; d_call: -; j_call: TRBJ1-5; clone_size: -; cdr3_aa: CATGNGNYQPQHF; cdr3_nt: TGTGCCACGGGGAACGGGAATTATCAGCCCCAGCATTTT
v_call: TRBV2; d_call: -; j_call: TRBJ2-3; clone_size: -; cdr3_aa: CASSEARGPDTQYF; cdr3_nt: TGTGCCAGCAGTGAAGCGCGGGGCCCAGATACGCAGTATTTT
v_call: TRBV5-5; d_call: -; j_call: TRBJ2-6; clone_size: -; cdr3_aa: CASSLGVPGANVLTF; cdr3_nt: TGTGCCAGCAGCCTCGGGGTGCCTGGGGCCAACGTCCTGACTTTC
v_call: TRBV6-5; d_call: -; j_call: TRBJ1-6; clone_size: -; cdr3_aa: CASTAGHARSPLHF; cdr3_nt: TGTGCCAGCACTGCCGGACACGCGCGTTCACCCCTCCACTTT
v_call: TRBV5-5; d_call: -; j_call: TRBJ1-3; clone_size: -; cdr3_aa: CASSLSTGSSGNTIYF; cdr3_nt: TGTGCCAGCAGCTTGTCAACAGGGAGCTCTGGAAACACCATATATTTT
v_call: TRBV5-1; d_call: TRBD1; j_call: TRBJ2-7; clone_size: few; cdr3_aa: CASRVGTGGFYEQYF; cdr3_nt: TGCGCCAGCAGGGTCGGGACAGGGGGTTTCTACGAGCAGTACTTC
v_call: TRBV4-1; d_call: -; j_call: TRBJ1-1; clone_size: few; cdr3_aa: CASSEQNMGFGMNTEAFF; cdr3_nt: TGCGCCAGCAGCGAACAGAACATGGGTTTCGGGATGAACACTGAAGCTTTCTTT
v_call: TRBV6-2/TRBV6-3; d_call: -; j_call: TRBJ2-3; clone_size: -; cdr3_aa: CASSYESTGFTDTQYF; cdr3_nt: TGTGCCAGCAGTTACGAATCGACAGGCTTCACAGATACGCAGTATTTT
v_call: TRBV5-6; d_call: -; j_call: TRBJ1-4; clone_size: few; cdr3_aa: CASSLLTTAEKLFF; cdr3_nt: TGTGCCAGCAGCTTGCTGACTACGGCAGAAAAACTGTTTTTT
v_call: TRBV10-3; d_call: TRBD1; j_call: TRBJ2-3; clone_size: once; cdr3_aa: CAISDQGGGRGYTQYF; cdr3_nt: TGTGCCATCAGTGATCAGGGTGGGGGCAGGGGGTATACGCAGTATTTT
v_call: TRBV4-1; d_call: TRBD2; j_call: TRBJ2-5; clone_size: -; cdr3_aa: CASSHLPGGRETQYF; cdr3_nt: TGCGCCAGCAGCCACCTTCCGGGGGGGCGGGAGACCCAGTACTTC
v_call: TRBV12-5; d_call: -; j_call: TRBJ2-4; clone_size: -; cdr3_aa: CATSLWEEGIQYF; cdr3_nt: TGTGCTACCTCCCTCTGGGAAGAGGGCATTCAGTACTTC
v_call: TRBV14; d_call: -; j_call: TRBJ2-2; clone_size: -; cdr3_aa: CASSPGRNTGELFF; cdr3_nt: TGTGCCAGCAGCCCCGGGAGGAACACCGGGGAGCTGTTTTTT
v_call: TRBV4-1; d_call: TRBD2; j_call: TRBJ2-1; clone_size: -; cdr3_aa: CASNHPGLAGDNEQFF; cdr3_nt: TGCGCCAGCAACCACCCTGGACTAGCGGGGGACAATGAGCAGTTCTTC
v_call: TRBV6-2/TRBV6-3; d_call: -; j_call: TRBJ1-2; clone_size: -; cdr3_aa: CASSSPSGSYTF; cdr3_nt: TGTGCCAGCAGTTCGCCGTCAGGGTCCTACACCTTC
v_call: TRBV10-3; d_call: -; j_call: TRBJ1-6; clone_size: -; cdr3_aa: CAISDSGGAGSYNSPLHF; cdr3_nt: TGTGCCATCAGTGACTCGGGGGGGGCTGGCTCCTATAATTCACCCCTCCACTTT
v_call: TRBV9; d_call: TRBD2; j_call: TRBJ2-7; clone_size: -; cdr3_aa: CASSSNAGTSGGYEQYF; cdr3_nt: TGTGCCAGCAGCTCAAACGCCGGGACTAGCGGGGGTTACGAGCAGTACTTC